Listed below are T cell receptor beta chains from one sample, sequenced in a study of OX40 agonist ivuxolimab in advanced cancers. This table comes from immunoSEQ multiplex PCR, and its TCRdb copy is limited to in-frame clones, with some not included. In the table there are around 22,000 clones, around 85% of which are singletons. The sequencing here drew on CD4+ or CD8+ T cells sorted from blood, taken in a trial of the OX40 agonist ivuxolimab. These receptors came from an adult with an advanced solid tumor such as melanoma, head and neck, liver or kidney cancer. Each CDR3 is given with its conserved first and last residue. Fields, in order: D gene, J gene, clone size, V gene, CDR3 DNA, CDR3 protein. D genes are given only for firm matches. A clone size is listed for some rows: how often the clone was seen (once, few, many), or a class if it is expanded.

-	TRBJ2-7	-	TRBV29-1	TGCAGCGTAACGGACAGCTCCTACGAGCAGTACTTC	CSVTDSSYEQYF
-	TRBJ1-5	-	TRBV7-8	TGTGCCAGCAGCTTAGAGGAGGGCGCGCCCCAGCATTTT	CASSLEEGAPQHF
-	TRBJ2-7	-	TRBV19	TGTGCCAGTAGTGCCGGGGGCCTGCCCTTCGAGCAGTACTTC	CASSAGGLPFEQYF
-	TRBJ1-6	-	TRBV6-5	TGTGCCAGCAGGCCGGGGGGAGCATATAATTCACCCCTCCACTTT	CASRPGGAYNSPLHF
TRBD2	TRBJ2-3	-	TRBV5-5	TGTGCCAGCACCGATGCAGGCGGGAGCGCAGATACGCAGTATTTT	CASTDAGGSADTQYF
TRBD2	TRBJ2-1	-	TRBV6-5	TGTGCCAGCAGTTCCGGGACTAAAAGTTTAAATGAGCAGTTCTTC	CASSSGTKSLNEQFF
TRBD2	TRBJ2-3	once	TRBV7-2	TGTGCCAGCAGCTTAGCGAGCGGGGGTCCAGATACGCAGTATTTT	CASSLASGGPDTQYF
-	TRBJ2-3	-	TRBV7-2	TGTGCCAGCAGCACCACAGGGCCAGATACGCAGTATTTT	CASSTTGPDTQYF
-	TRBJ1-2	-	TRBV5-1	TGCGCCAGCAGCTTGGCCGGGGGCCGGGTTGGCTACACCTTC	CASSLAGGRVGYTF
-	TRBJ2-7	-	TRBV9	TGTGCCAGCAGCGCCGGACCCCGGCGGGACCCCTACGAGCAGTACTTC	CASSAGPRRDPYEQYF
-	TRBJ2-7	-	TRBV5-8	TGTGCCAGCAGCGCGACCCGGGGACGCAGAGGGTACTTC	CASSATRGRRGYF
-	TRBJ2-2	-	TRBV6-4	TGTGCCAGCCGGGTAGCGGAGACCGGGGAGCTGTTTTTT	CASRVAETGELFF
-	TRBJ1-1	-	TRBV19	TGTGCCAGTAGTCCCGAGACAGCCTTTAACACTGAAGCTTTCTTT	CASSPETAFNTEAFF
-	TRBJ2-7	-	TRBV4-2	TGTGCCAGCAGCCTTCGGACAGCCACCTACGAGCAGTACTTC	CASSLRTATYEQYF
-	TRBJ1-5	-	TRBV7-8	TGTGCCAGCAGCCCCTCCGGGACACTTGGTCAGCCCCAGCATTTT	CASSPSGTLGQPQHF
-	TRBJ2-3	-	TRBV5-1	TGCGCCAGCAGTTTCTCAGGGGGGATAGATACGCAGTATTTT	CASSFSGGIDTQYF
-	TRBJ1-5	-	TRBV2	TGTGCCAGCAGTGAGGCTAGGGCACCCAATCAGCCCCAGCATTTT	CASSEARAPNQPQHF
TRBD2	TRBJ2-3	few	TRBV2	TGTGCCAGCTCCAGCGGGAGAGCGGATACGCAGTATTTT	CASSSGRADTQYF